The source of this T cell receptor beta chain is a study of STAT5B mutations in CD4+ large granular lymphocyte leukemia. General study points: Of heterogeneous patient samples, only six or seven CD4-sorted ones were compared for clonality. 8/27 top patient clones versus 2/35 control clones were TRBV06-family.

The germline gives CDR1 SQVTM, CDR2 ANQGSEA. This CDR3 is built from 18 residues. As processed by the authors: Lowest detectable productive clonotype frequency was 2.59 x 10-5. Here immunoSEQ multiplex PCR was the method, and the copy in TCRdb shows in-frame clones only, minus some. V and J calls and clone size are those listed in that table; D and trimming were worked out from the DNA. Among about 8,200 clones listed, 89% were seen once. Worth noting for this clone: The target antigen is unknown.

The sequence came from an older woman with CD4+ T-cell large granular lymphocyte leukemia. V usage is TRBV29-1 and J usage is TRBJ1-5; a possible D gene is TRBD1 (5 bases). Sequencing used PBMCs. The CDR3 spells CTNPGRGDLLYSNQPQHF. CDR3 nucleotide sequence: TGCACCAATCCAGGGAGGGGTGACCTTCTTTATAGCAATCAGCCCCAGCATTTT.